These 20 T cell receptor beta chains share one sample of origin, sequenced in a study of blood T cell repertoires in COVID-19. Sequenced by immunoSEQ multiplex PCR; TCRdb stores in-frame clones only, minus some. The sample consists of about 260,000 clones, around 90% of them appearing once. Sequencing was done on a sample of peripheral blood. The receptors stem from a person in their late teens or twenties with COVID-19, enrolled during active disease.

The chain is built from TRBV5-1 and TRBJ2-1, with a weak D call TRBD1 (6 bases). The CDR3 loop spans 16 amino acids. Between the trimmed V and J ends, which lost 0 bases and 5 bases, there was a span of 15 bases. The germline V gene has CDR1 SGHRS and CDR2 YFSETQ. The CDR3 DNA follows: TGCGCCAGCAGCTTGGCCCGTGGGGGCTGGGACAATGAGCAGTTCTTC. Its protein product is CASSLARGGWDNEQFF.

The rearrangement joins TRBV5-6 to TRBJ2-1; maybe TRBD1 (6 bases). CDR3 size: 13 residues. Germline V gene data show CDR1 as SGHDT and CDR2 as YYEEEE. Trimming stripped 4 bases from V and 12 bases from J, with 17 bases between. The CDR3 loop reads CASSILTGKRQFF. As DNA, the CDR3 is TGTGCCAGCAGCATCCTCACAGGGAAGAGGCAGTTCTTC.

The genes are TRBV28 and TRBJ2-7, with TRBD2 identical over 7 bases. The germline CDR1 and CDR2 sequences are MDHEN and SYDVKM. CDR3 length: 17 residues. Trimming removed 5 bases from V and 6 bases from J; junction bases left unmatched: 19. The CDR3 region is CASSRPPGLTPSGEQYF. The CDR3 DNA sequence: TGTGCCAGCAGTCGTCCGCCGGGACTAACCCCATCGGGCGAGCAGTACTTC.

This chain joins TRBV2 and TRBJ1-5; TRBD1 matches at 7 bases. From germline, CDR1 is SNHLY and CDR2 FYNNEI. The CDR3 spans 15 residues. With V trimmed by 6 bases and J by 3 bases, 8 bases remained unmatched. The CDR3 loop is CASRNQGGDNQPQHF. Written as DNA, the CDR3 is TGTGCCAGCAGAAATCAGGGGGGTGACAATCAGCCCCAGCATTTT.

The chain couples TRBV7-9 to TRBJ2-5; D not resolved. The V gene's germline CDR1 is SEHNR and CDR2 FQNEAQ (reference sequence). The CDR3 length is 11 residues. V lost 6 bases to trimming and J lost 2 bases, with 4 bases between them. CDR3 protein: CASSPQETQYF. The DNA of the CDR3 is TGTGCCAGCAGTCCTCAAGAGACCCAGTACTTC. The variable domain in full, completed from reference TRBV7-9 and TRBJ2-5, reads DTGVSQNPRHKITKRGQNVTFRCDPISEHNRLYWYRQTLGQGPEFLTYFQNEAQLEKSRLLSDRFSAERPKGSFSTLEIQRTEQGDSAMYLCASSPQETQYFGPGTRLLVL.

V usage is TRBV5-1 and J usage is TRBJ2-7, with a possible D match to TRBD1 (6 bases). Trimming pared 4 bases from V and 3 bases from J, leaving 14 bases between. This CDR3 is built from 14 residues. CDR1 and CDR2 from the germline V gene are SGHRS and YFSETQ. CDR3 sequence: CASSPATGIYEQYF. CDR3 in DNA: TGCGCCAGCAGCCCTGCCACAGGGATCTACGAGCAGTACTTC.

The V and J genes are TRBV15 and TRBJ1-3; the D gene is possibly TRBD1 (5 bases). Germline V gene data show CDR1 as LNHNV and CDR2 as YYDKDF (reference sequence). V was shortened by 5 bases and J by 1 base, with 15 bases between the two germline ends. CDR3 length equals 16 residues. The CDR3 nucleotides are TGTGCCACCAGCCCCGGGGGTAGGCGTTCTGGAAACACCATATATTTT. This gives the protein CATSPGGRRSGNTIYF.

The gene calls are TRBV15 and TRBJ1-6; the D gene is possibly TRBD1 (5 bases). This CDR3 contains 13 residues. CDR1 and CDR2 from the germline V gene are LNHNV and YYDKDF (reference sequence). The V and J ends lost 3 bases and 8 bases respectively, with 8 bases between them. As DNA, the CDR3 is TGTGCCACCAGCAGGGGGGGGGATTCACCCCTCCACTTT. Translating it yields CATSRGGDSPLHF. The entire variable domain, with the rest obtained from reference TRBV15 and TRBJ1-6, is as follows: DAMVIQNPRYQVTQFGKPVTLSCSQTLNHNVMYWYQQKSSQAPKLLFHYYDKDFNNEADTPDNFQSRRPNTSFCFLDIRSPGLGDTAMYLCATSRGGDSPLHFGNGTRLTVT.

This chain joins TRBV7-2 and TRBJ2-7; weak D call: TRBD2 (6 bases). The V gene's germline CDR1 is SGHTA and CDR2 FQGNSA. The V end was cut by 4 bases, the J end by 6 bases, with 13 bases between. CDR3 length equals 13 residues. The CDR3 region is CASSSWRDAEQYF. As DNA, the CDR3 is TGTGCCAGCAGCTCCTGGAGGGACGCCGAGCAGTACTTC.

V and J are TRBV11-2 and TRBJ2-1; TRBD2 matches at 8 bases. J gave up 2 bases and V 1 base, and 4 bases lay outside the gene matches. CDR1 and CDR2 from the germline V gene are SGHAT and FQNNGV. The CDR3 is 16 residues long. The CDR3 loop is CASSLVISGTYNEQFF. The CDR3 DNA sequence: TGTGCCAGCAGCTTAGTGATTAGCGGGACCTACAATGAGCAGTTCTTC.

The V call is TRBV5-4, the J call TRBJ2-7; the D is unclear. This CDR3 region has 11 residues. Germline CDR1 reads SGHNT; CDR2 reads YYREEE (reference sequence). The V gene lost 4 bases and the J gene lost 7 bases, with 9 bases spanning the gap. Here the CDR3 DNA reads TGTGCCAGCAGCCAAGACTTAGAGCAGTACTTC. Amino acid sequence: CASSQDLEQYF.

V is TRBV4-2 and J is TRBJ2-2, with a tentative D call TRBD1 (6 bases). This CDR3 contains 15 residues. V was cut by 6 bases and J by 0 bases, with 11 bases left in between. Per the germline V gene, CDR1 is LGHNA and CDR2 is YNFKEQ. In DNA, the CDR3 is TGTGCCAGCAGTCGGGACATCGCGAACACCGGGGAGCTGTTTTTT. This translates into CASSRDIANTGELFF.

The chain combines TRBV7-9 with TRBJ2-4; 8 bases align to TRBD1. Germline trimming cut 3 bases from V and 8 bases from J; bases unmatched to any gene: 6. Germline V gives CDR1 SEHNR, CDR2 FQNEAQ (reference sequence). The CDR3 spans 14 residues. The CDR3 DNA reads TGTGCCAGCAGCTTCGGACAGGGTGGGGACATTCAGTACTTC. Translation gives CASSFGQGGDIQYF. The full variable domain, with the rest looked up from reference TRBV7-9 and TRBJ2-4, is DTGVSQNPRHKITKRGQNVTFRCDPISEHNRLYWYRQTLGQGPEFLTYFQNEAQLEKSRLLSDRFSAERPKGSFSTLEIQRTEQGDSAMYLCASSFGQGGDIQYFGAGTRLSVL.

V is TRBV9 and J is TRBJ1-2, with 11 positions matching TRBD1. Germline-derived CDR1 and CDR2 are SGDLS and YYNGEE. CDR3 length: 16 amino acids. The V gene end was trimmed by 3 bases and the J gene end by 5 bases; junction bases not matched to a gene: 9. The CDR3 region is CASSGNRDRGWYGYTF. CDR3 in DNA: TGTGCCAGCAGCGGAAACCGGGACAGGGGGTGGTATGGCTACACCTTC.

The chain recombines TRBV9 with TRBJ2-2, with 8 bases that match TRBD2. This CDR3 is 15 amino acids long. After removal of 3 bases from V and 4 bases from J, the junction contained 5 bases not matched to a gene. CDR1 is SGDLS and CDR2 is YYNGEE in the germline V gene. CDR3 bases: TGTGCCAGCAGCGCCCGGGAGGGGACCACCGGGGAGCTGTTTTTT. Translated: CASSAREGTTGELFF.

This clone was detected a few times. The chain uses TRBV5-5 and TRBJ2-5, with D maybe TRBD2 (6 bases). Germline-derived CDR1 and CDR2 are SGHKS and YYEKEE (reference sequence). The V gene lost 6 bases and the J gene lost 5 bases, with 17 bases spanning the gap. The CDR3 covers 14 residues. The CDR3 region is CASKVADYSETQYF. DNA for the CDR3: TGTGCCAGCAAAGTAGCGGATTATTCGGAGACCCAGTACTTC.

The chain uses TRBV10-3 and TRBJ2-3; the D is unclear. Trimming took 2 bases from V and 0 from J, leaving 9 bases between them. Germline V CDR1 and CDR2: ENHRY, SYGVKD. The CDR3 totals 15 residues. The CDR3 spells CAISETRASTDTQYF. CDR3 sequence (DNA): TGTGCCATCAGTGAGACGCGAGCTAGCACAGATACGCAGTATTTT.

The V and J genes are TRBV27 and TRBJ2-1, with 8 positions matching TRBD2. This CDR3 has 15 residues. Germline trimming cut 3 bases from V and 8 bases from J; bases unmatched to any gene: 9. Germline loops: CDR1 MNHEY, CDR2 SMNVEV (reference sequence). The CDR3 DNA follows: TGTGCCAGCAGTTTGCGGGCGGGAGGATTATATGAGCAGTTCTTC. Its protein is CASSLRAGGLYEQFF.

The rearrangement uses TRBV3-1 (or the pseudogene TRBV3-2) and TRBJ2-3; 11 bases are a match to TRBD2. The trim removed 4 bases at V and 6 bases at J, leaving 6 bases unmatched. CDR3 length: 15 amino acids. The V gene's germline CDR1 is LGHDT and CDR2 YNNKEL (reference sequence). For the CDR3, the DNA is TGTGCCAGCAGCCTCAGGACTAGCGGGTGGGATACGCAGTATTTT. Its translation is CASSLRTSGWDTQYF.

The CDR3 DNA reads as TGTGCCAGCGGTACTAGCGAGGAGACCCAGTACTTC. This translates into CASGTSEETQYF. The chain employs TRBV2 and TRBJ2-5, with 7 bases aligning to TRBD2. Germline CDR1 reads SNHLY; CDR2 reads FYNNEI. Trimming removed 8 bases from V and 5 bases from J; junction bases left unmatched: 5. CDR3 length: 12 amino acids.